This TCR beta chain was recovered during a study of T-cell reconstitution after alpha-beta-depleted transplantation in children. Study outcomes and limitations: Several hundred expanded graft clones reportedly were the source of alpha-beta T cells about two months after transplant. From surviving recipient T cells and thymic progenitors came the high day-60 TCRbeta diversity observed in some patients. T-cell counts and diversity were attributed mostly to newly produced T cells one year after transplant.

Note on this clonotype: Its antigen is unidentified.

The CDR3 spans 11 residues. Losses at the gene ends were 8 bases for V and 10 bases for J; bases not matched to a gene: 6. Preparing the TCRbeta library involved the use of unique molecular identifiers. One entry per CDR3 protein results from TCRdb running MiXCR on the PCR reads. The table shows some 600,000 distinct CDR3 sequences, with approximately 12% occurring only once. The input for sequencing was PBMCs, mostly from graft donor cells, taken 360 days after TCRalphabeta/CD19-depleted stem cell transplant. The genes are TRBV12-3 or TRBV12-4 and TRBJ2-3, with 7 bases lining up with TRBD2. This receptor was taken from a male patient between 5 and 17 years old who had a stem cell transplant for acute myeloid leukemia, so the T cells may come from the graft donor. This CDR3 is CASGSGLAQYF. The CDR3 DNA reads TGTGCCAGCGGAAGCGGACTAGCGCAGTATTTT.